The clone carrying this T cell receptor (beta chain) was observed at least ten times. Patients were excluded for uncontrolled infection, other autoimmune disease, pregnancy or lactation. The data belong to a study of T cells in Graves' hyperthyroidism and ophthalmopathy. There were TCR beta CDR3 regions amplified from RNA transcripts. HTBI primers drove first-round RT-PCR of the TCR CDR3. Using its own MiXCR run on the multiplex PCR reads, TCRdb lists one record per CDR3 protein. This sample has approximately 430,000 distinct CDR3 sequences, with about 15% found just once. The receptor was isolated from a man aged 18 to 30 with Graves' ophthalmopathy. Sequencing used blood.

The CDR3, as DNA: TGTGCCAGCAGCTTAGTAGGCCAAGAGACCCAGTACTTC. Protein: CASSLVGQETQYF. The chain couples TRBV7-2 to TRBJ2-5; the D is unclear. The CDR3 totals 13 residues. Germline CDR1 and CDR2: SGHTA and FQGNSA. V was shortened by 1 base and J by 1 base, with 4 bases between the two germline ends.